The clone carrying this TCR beta chain appeared a few times. Its target is unknown. Using its own MiXCR run on the 5' RACE reads, TCRdb lists one record per CDR3 protein. In the table there are about 430,000 distinct CDR3 sequences, roughly 17% of which are singletons. The data belong to a study of T-cell memory formation after mild COVID-19. Study summary: TCR clusters mostly belonged to single donors.

Study-level findings and limits: A subset of responding clones appeared in pre-infection memory, suggesting cross-reactive memory joined.

The TCR was taken from a man aged 18 to 29 who had mild COVID-19 (a few samples of this study predate the infection). Cell type and time point are not known. The sequenced material came from PBMCs or a T cell subset sorted from them (not recorded which).

CDR3 DNA: TGCAGTGCCCCTCTCGGTGAAAAACTGTTTTTT. The encoded protein is CSAPLGEKLFF. The chain is built from TRBV20-1 and TRBJ1-4; D not certain. Trimming stripped 6 bases from V and 7 bases from J, with 9 bases between. Per the germline V gene, CDR1 is DFQATT and CDR2 is SNEGSKA (reference sequence). This CDR3 comprises 11 residues.